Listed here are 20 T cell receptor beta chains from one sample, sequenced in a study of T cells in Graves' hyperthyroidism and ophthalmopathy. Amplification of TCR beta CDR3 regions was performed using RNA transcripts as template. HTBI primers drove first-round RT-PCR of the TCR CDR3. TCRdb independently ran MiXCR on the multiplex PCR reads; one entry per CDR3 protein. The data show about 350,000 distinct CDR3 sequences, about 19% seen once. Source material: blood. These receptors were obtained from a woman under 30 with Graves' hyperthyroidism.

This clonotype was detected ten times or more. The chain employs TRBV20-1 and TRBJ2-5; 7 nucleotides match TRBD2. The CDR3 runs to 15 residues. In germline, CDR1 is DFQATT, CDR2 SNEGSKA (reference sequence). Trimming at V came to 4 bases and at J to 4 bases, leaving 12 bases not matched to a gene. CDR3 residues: CSATYRLALPETQYF. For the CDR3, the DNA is TGCAGTGCTACCTATCGACTAGCCCTCCCAGAGACCCAGTACTTC.

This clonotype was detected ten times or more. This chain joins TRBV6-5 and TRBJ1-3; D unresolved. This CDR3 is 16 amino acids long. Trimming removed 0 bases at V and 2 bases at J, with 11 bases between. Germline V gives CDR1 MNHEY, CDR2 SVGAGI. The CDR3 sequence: CASSYSSVRAGNTIYF. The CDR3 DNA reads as TGTGCCAGCAGTTACTCGAGCGTCCGGGCTGGAAACACCATATATTTT.

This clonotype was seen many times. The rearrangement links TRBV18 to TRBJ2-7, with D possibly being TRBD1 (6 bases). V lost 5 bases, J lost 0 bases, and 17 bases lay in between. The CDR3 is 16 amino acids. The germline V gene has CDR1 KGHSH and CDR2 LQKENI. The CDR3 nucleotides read TGTGCCAGCTCATCCCTACAGGGAAAGAGCTCCTACGAGCAGTACTTC. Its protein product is CASSSLQGKSSYEQYF. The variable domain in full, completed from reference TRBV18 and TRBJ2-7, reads NAGVMQNPRHLVRRRGQEARLRCSPMKGHSHVYWYRQLPEEGLKFMVYLQKENIIDESGMPKERFSAEFPKEGPSILRIQQVVRGDSAAYFCASSSLQGKSSYEQYFGPGTRLTVT.

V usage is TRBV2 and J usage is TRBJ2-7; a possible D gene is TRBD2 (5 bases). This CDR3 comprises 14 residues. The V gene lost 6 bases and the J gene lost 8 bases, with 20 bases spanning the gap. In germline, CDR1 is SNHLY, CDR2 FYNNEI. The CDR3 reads CASRAGIKSKKQYF. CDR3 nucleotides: TGTGCCAGCAGAGCCGGGATCAAATCGAAAAAGCAGTACTTC. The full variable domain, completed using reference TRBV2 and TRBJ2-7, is EPEVTQTPSHQVTQMGQEVILRCVPISNHLYFYWYRQILGQKVEFLVSFYNNEISEKSEIFDDQFSVERPDGSNFTLKIRSTKLEDSAMYFCASRAGIKSKKQYFGPGTRLTVT.

In nucleotides, the CDR3 is TGTGCCAGCAGTTGGACATCGGGCACTGAAGCTTTCTTT. Protein sequence: CASSWTSGTEAFF. V is TRBV12-3 or TRBV12-4 and J is TRBJ1-1, with D possibly matching TRBD1 (5 bases). CDR3 size: 13 residues. V dropped 4 bases and J dropped 4 bases, with 10 bases sitting between them.

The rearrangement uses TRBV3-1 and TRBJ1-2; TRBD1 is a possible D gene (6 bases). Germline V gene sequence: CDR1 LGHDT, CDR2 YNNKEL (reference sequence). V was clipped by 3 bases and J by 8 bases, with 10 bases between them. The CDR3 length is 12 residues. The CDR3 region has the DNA TGTGCCAGCAGCCAGGGGGCCTTCGGCTACACCTTC. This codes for CASSQGAFGYTF.

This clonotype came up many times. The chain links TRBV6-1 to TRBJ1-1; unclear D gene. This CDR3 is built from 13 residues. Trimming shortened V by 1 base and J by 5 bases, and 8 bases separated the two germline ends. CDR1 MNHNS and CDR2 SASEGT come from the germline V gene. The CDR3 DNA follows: TGTGCCAGCAGTGAAGAATGGGTGACTGAAGCTTTCTTT. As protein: CASSEEWVTEAFF.

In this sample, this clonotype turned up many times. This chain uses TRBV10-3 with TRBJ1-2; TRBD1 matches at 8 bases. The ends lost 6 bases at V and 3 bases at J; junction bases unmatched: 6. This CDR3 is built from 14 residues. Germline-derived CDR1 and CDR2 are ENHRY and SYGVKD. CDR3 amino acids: CAIRLGQGDYGYTF. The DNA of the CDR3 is TGTGCCATCAGACTTGGACAGGGTGACTATGGCTACACCTTC.

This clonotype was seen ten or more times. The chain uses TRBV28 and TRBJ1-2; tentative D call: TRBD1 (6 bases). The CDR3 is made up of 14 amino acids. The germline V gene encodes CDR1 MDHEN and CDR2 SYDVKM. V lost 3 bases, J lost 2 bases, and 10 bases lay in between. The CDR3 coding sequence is TGTGCCAGCAGTTTCGGGGGGCGCAACTATGGCTACACCTTC. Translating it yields CASSFGGRNYGYTF.

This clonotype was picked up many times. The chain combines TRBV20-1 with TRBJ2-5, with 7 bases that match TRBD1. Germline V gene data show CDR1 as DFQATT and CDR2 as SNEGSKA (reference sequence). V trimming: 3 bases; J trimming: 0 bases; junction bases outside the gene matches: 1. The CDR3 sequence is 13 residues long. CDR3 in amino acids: CSARGTDQETQYF. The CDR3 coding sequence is TGCAGTGCTAGGGGGACAGACCAAGAGACCCAGTACTTC.

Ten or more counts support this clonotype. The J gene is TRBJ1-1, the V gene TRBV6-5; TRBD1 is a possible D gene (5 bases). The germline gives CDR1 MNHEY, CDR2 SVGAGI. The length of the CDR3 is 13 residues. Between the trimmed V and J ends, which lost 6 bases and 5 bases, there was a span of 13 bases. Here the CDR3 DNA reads TGTGCCAGCAGACCAGGGATTGTAACTGAAGCTTTCTTT. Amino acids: CASRPGIVTEAFF.

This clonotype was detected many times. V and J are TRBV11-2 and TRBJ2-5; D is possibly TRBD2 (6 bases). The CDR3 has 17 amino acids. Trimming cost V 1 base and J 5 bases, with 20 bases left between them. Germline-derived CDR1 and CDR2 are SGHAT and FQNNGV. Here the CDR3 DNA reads TGTGCCAGCAGCTTAGGATCTGAGGGACTTTTTGTGGAGACCCAGTACTTC. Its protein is CASSLGSEGLFVETQYF.

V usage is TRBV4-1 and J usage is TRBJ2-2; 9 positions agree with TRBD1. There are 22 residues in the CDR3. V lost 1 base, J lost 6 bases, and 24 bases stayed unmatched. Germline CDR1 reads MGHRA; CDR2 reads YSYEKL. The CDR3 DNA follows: TGCGCCAGCAGCCAAGGTTCGCTCGGGACAGGGACGGCGAGGATTTTTGCCGGGGAGCTGTTTTTT. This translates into CASSQGSLGTGTARIFAGELFF.

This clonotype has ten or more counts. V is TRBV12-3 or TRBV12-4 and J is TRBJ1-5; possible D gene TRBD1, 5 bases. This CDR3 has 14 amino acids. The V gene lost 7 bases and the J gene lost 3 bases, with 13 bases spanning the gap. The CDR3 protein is CASTKGLSNQPQHF. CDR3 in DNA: TGTGCCAGCACCAAGGGACTTTCCAATCAGCCCCAGCATTTT.

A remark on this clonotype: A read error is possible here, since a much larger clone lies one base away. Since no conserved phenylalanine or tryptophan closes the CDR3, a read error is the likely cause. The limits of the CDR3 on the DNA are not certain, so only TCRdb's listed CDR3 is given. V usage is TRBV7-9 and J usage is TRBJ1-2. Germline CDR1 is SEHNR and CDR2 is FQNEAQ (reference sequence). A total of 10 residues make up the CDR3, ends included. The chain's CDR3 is CTSRPDHLQR.

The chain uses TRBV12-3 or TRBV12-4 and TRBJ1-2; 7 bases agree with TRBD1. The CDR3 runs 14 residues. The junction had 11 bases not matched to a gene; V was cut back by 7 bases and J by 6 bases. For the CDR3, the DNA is TGTGCCAGCATGACACAGGGGACATGGAATGGCTACACCTTC. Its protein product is CASMTQGTWNGYTF.

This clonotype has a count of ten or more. CDR3 amino acids: CASSLGSQLGGNYGYTF. CDR3 nucleotide sequence: TGTGCCAGCAGCTTAGGTTCCCAATTAGGGGGTAACTATGGCTACACCTTC. This chain connects TRBV7-6 to TRBJ1-2, with D tentatively TRBD1 (6 bases). With 1 base removed from V and 1 base from J, the gap between germline ends came to 16 bases. The germline V gene has CDR1 SGHVS and CDR2 FNYEAQ. The CDR3 runs 17 residues. The full variable domain, in which reference TRBV7-6 and TRBJ1-2 provide the parts outside the CDR3, is GAGVSQSPRYKVTKRGQDVALRCDPISGHVSLYWYRQALGQGPEFLTYFNYEAQQDKSGLPNDRFSAERPEGSISTLTIQRTEQRDSAMYRCASSLGSQLGGNYGYTFGSGTRLTVV.

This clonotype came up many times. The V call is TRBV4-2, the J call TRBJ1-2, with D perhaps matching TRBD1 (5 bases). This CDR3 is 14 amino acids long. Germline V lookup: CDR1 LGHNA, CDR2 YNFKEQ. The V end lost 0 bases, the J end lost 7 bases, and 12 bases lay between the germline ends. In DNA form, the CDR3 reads TGTGCCAGCAGCCAAGAGCTGGACACTTTTGGCTACACCTTC. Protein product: CASSQELDTFGYTF.

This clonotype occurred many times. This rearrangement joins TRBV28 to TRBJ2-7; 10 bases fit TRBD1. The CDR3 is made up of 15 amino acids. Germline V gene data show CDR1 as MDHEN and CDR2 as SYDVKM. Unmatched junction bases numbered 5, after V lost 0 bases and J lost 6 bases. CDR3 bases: TGTGCCAGCAGTTTATGGTGGGGACAGGGGCCCGAGCAGTACTTC. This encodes CASSLWWGQGPEQYF.

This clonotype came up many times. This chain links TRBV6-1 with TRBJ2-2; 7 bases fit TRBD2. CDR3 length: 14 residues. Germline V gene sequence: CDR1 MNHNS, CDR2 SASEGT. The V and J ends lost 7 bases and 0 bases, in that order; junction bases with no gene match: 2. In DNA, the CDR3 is TGTGCCAGCACGGGACTACCGAACACCGGGGAGCTGTTTTTT. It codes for CASTGLPNTGELFF.